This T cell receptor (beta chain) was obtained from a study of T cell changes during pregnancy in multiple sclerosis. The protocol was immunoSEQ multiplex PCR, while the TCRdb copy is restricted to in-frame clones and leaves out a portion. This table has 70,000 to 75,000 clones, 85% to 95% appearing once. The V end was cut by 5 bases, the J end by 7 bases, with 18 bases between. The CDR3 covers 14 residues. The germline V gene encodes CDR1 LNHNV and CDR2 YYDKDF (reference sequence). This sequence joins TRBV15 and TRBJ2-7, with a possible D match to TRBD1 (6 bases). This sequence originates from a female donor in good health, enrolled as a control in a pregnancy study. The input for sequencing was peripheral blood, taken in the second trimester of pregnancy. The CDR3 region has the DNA TGTGCCACCAGCCTCACGGACGGGACAAGAGAGCAGTACTTC. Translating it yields CATSLTDGTREQYF.